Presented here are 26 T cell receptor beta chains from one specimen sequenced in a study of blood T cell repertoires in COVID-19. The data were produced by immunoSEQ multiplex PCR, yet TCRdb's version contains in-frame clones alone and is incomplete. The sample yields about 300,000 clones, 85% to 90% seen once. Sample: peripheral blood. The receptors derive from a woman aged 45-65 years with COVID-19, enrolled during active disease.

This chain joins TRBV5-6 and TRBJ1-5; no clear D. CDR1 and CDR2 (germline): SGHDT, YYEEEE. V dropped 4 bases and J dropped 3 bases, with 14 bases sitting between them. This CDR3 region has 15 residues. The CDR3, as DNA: TGTGCCAGCAGCCCCGCACCGCGGTCCAATCAGCCCCAGCATTTT. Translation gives CASSPAPRSNQPQHF.

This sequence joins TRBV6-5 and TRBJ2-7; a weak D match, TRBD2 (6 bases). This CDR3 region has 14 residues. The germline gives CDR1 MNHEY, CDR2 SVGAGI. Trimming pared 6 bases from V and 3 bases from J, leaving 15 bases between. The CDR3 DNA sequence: TGTGCCAGCAGCCGCGGGGCTGCTGTCTACGAGCAGTACTTC. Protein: CASSRGAAVYEQYF.

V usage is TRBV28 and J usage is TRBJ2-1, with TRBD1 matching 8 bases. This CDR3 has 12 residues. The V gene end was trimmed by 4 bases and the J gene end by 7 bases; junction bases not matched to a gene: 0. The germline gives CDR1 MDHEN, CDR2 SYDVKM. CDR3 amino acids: CASSYRGNEQFF. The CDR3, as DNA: TGTGCCAGCAGTTACAGGGGGAATGAGCAGTTCTTC.

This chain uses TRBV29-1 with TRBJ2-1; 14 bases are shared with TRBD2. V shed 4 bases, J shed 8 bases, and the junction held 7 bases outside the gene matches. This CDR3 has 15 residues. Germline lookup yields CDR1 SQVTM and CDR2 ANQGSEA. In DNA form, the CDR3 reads TGCAGCGTTGCCGGGACTAGCGGGAGTATCTATGAGCAGTTCTTC. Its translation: CSVAGTSGSIYEQFF.

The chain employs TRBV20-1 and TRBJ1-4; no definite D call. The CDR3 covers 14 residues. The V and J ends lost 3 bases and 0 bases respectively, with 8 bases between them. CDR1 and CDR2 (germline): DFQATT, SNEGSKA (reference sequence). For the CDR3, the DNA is TGCAGTGCTAGTGAATCTGCAACTAATGAAAAACTGTTTTTT. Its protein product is CSASESATNEKLFF.

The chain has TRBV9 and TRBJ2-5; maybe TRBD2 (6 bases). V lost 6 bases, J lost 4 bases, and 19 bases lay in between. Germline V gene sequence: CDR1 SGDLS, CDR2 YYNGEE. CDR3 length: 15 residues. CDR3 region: CASTGDGTQGETQYF. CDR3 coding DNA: TGTGCCAGCACCGGAGATGGGACTCAGGGAGAGACCCAGTACTTC. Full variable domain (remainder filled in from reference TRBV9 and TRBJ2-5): DSGVTQTPKHLITATGQRVTLRCSPRSGDLSVYWYQQSLDQGLQFLIQYYNGEERAKGNILERFSAQQFPDLHSELNLSSLELGDSALYFCASTGDGTQGETQYFGPGTRLLVL.

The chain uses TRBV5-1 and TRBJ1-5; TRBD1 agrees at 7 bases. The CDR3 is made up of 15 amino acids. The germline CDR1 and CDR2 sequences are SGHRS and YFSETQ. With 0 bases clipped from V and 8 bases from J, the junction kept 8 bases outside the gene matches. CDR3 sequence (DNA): TGCGCCAGCAGCTTGGAGGGGACAGCCGGCGAGCCCCAGCATTTT. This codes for CASSLEGTAGEPQHF.

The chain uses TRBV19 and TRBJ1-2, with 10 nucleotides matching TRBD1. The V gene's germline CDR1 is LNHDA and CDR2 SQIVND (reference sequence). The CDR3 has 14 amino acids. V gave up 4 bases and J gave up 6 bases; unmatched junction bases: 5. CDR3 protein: CASSRTTGGDGYTF. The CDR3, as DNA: TGTGCCAGTAGTAGAACGACAGGGGGCGATGGCTACACCTTC.

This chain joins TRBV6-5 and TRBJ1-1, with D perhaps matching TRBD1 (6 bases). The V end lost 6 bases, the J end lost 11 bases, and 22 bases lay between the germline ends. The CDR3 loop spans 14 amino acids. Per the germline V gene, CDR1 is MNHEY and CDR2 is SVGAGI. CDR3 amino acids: CASSQLQGFSVAFF. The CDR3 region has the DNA TGTGCCAGCAGCCAACTACAGGGATTCTCTGTGGCTTTCTTT.

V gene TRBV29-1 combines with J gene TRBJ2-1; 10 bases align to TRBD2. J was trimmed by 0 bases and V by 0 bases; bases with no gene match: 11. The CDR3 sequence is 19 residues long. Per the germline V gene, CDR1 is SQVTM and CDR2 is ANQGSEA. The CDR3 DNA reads TGCAGCGTTGAAGATCACGCGACTAGCGGGTTTAGCTCCTACAATGAGCAGTTCTTC. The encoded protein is CSVEDHATSGFSSYNEQFF.

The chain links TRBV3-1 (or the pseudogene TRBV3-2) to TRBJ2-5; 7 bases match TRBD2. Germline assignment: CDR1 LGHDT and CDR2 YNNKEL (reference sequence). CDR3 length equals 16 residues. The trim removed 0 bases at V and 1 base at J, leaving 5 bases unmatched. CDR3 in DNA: TGTGCCAGCAGCCAAGAGATTTTAGCGGGCCAAGAGACCCAGTACTTC. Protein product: CASSQEILAGQETQYF.

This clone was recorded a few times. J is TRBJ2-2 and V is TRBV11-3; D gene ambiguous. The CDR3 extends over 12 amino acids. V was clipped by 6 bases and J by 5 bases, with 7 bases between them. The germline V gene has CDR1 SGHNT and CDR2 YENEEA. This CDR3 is CASSHRTGELFF. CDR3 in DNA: TGTGCCAGCAGTCATAGAACCGGGGAGCTGTTTTTT.

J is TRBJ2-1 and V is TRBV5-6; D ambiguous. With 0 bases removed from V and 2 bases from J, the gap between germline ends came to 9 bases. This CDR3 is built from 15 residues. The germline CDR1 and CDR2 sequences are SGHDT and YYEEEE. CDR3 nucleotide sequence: TGTGCCAGCAGCTTGGCCGCAGGAACCTACAATGAGCAGTTCTTC. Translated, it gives CASSLAAGTYNEQFF. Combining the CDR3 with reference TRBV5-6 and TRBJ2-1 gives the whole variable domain DAGVTQSPTHLIKTRGQQVTLRCSPKSGHDTVSWYQQALGQGPQFIFQYYEEEERQRGNFPDRFSGHQFPNYSSELNVNALLLGDSALYLCASSLAAGTYNEQFFGPGTRLTVL.

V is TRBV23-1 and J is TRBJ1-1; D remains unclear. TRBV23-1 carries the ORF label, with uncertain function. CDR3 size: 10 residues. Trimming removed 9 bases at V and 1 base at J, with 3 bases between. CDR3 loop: CARANTEAFF. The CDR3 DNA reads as TGCGCCAGGGCGAACACTGAAGCTTTCTTT.

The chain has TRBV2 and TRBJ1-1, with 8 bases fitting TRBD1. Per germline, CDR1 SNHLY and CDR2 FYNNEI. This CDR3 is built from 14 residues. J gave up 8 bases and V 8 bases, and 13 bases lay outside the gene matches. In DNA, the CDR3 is TGTGCCAGCGAGGAGGAACGGACAGGGTTGGAAGCTTTCTTT. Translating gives CASEEERTGLEAFF. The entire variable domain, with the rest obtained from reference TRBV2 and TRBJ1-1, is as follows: EPEVTQTPSHQVTQMGQEVILRCVPISNHLYFYWYRQILGQKVEFLVSFYNNEISEKSEIFDDQFSVERPDGSNFTLKIRSTKLEDSAMYFCASEEERTGLEAFFGQGTRLTVV.

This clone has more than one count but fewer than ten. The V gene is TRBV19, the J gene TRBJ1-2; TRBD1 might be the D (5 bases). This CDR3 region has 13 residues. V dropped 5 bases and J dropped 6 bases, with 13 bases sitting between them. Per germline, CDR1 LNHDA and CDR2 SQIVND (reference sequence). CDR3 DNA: TGTGCCAGTAGTCAGGGCCCTGGCAATGGCTACACCTTC. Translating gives CASSQGPGNGYTF.

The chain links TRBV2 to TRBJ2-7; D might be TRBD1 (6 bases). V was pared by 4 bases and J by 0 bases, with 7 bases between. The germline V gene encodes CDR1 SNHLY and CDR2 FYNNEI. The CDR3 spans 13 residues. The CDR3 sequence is CASSGDTSYEQYF. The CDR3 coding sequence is TGTGCCAGCAGTGGGGACACCTCCTACGAGCAGTACTTC.

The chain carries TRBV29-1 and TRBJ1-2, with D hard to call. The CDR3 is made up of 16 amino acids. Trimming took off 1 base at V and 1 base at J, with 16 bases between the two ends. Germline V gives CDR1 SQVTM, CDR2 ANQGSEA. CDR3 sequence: CSVEGGGYGDNYGYTF. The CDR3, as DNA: TGCAGCGTTGAAGGTGGAGGGTACGGGGATAACTATGGCTACACCTTC. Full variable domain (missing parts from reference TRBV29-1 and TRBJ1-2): SAVISQKPSRDICQRGTSLTIQCQVDSQVTMMFWYRQQPGQSLTLIATANQGSEATYESGFVIDKFPISRPNLTFSTLTVSNMSPEDSSIYLCSVEGGGYGDNYGYTFGSGTRLTVV.

The CDR3 DNA is TGTGCCAGTAGTACGACCACAGGACAGGGGAATCAGCCCCAGCATTTT. This gives the protein CASSTTTGQGNQPQHF. The rearrangement joins TRBV19 to TRBJ1-5; 9 positions agree with TRBD1. CDR1 is LNHDA and CDR2 is SQIVND in the germline V gene (reference sequence). The CDR3 loop spans 16 amino acids. The V and J ends lost 4 bases and 4 bases, in that order; junction bases with no gene match: 8.

CDR3 region: CASSELVTGEQFF. Written as DNA, the CDR3 is TGTGCCAGCAGTGAACTAGTAACCGGTGAGCAGTTCTTC. The chain has TRBV25-1 and TRBJ2-1; D unresolved. Germline V gene lookup returns CDR1 MGHDK and CDR2 SYGVNS. This CDR3 contains 13 residues. Trimming left V 2 bases short and J 9 bases short, with 11 bases between.

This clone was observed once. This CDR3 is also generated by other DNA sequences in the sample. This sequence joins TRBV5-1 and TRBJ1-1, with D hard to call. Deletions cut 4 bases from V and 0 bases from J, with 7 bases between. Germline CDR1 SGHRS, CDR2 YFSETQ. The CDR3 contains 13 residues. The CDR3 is CASSLQLNTEAFF. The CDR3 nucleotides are TGCGCCAGCAGCCTACAGCTGAACACTGAAGCTTTCTTT.

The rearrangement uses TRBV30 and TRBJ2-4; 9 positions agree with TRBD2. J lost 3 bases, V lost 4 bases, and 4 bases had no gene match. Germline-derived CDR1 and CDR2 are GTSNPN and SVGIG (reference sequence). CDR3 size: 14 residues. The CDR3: CAWTREGVKNIQYF. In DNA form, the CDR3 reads TGTGCCTGGACGCGGGAGGGGGTCAAAAACATTCAGTACTTC.

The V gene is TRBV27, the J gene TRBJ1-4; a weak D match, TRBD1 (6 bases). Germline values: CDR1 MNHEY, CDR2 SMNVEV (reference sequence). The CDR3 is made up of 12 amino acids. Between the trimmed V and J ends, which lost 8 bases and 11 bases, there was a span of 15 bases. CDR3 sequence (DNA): TGTGCCAGCGGCAGGGGCTGGGATAAACTGTTTTTT. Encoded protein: CASGRGWDKLFF.

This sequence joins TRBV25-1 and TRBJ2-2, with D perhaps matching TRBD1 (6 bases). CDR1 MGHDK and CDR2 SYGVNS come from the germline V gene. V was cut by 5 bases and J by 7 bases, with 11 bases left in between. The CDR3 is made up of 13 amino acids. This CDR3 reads CASSPQGNGELFF. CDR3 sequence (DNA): TGTGCCAGCAGTCCTCAGGGGAACGGGGAGCTGTTTTTT. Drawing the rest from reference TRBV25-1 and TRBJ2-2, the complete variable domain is EADIYQTPRYLVIGTGKKITLECSQTMGHDKMYWYQQDPGMELHLIHYSYGVNSTEKGDLSSESTVSRIRTEHFPLTLESARPSHTSQYLCASSPQGNGELFFGEGSRLTVL.

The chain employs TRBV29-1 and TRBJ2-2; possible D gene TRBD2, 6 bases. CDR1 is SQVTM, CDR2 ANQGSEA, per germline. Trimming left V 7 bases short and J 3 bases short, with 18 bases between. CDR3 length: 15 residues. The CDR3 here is CSAAGGTTHTGELFF. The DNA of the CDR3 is TGCAGCGCCGCCGGGGGAACTACTCACACCGGGGAGCTGTTTTTT.

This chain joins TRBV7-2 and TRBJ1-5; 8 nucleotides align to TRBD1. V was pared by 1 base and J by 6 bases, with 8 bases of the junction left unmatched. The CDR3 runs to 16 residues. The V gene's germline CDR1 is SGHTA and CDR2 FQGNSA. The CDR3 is CASSLGGDRRVQPQHF. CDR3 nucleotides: TGTGCCAGCAGCTTAGGGGGGGACAGGCGGGTTCAGCCCCAGCATTTT.